The source of this TCR beta chain is a study of chemoradiotherapy in HPV16-positive cancers. This clone was found once. The table came from immunoSEQ multiplex PCR; TCRdb's copy has only in-frame clones and leaves some out. The repertoire holds about 67,000 clones, with more than 70% as singletons. This CDR3 is 20 amino acids long. CDR1 is MGHRA and CDR2 is YSYEKL in the germline V gene. V trimming: 0 bases; J trimming: 1 base; junction bases outside the gene matches: 16. The receptor comes from a human donor with HPV-associated anogenital cancer. The sample in question was blood, obtained from a patient who underwent chemoradiotherapy. This rearrangement joins TRBV4-1 to TRBJ2-7; 9 bases match TRBD2. The CDR3 reads CASSQDTGVAGVYRSYEQYF. The CDR3 bases are TGCGCCAGCAGCCAAGATACAGGAGTAGCGGGAGTATATAGGTCCTACGAGCAGTACTTC.